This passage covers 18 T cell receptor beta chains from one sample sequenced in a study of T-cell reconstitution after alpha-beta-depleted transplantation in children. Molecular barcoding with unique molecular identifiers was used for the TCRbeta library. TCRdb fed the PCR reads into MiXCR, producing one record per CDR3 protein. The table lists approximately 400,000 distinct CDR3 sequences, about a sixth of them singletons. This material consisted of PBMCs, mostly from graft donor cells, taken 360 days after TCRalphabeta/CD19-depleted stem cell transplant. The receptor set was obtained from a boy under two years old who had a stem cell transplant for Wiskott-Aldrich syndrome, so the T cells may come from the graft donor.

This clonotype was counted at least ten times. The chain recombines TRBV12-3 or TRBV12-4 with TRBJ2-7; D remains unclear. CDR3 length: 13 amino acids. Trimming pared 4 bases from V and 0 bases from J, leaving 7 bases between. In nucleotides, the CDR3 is TGTGCCAGCAGTTCATATTCCTCCTACGAGCAGTACTTC. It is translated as CASSSYSSYEQYF.

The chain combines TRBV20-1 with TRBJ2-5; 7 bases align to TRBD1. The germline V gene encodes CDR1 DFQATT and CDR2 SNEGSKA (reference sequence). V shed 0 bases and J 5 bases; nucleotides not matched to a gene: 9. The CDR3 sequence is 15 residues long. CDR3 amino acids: CSARDPLTGVETQYF. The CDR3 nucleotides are TGCAGTGCTAGAGATCCCCTAACAGGGGTGGAGACCCAGTACTTC.

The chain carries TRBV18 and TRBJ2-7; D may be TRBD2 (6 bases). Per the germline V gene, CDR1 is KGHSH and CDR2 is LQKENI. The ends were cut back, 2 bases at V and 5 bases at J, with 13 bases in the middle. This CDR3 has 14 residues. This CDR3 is CASSPSSGSHEQYF. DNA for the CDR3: TGTGCCAGCTCACCAAGTTCCGGGAGTCACGAGCAGTACTTC. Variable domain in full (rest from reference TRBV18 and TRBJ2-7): NAGVMQNPRHLVRRRGQEARLRCSPMKGHSHVYWYRQLPEEGLKFMVYLQKENIIDESGMPKERFSAEFPKEGPSILRIQQVVRGDSAAYFCASSPSSGSHEQYFGPGTRLTVT.

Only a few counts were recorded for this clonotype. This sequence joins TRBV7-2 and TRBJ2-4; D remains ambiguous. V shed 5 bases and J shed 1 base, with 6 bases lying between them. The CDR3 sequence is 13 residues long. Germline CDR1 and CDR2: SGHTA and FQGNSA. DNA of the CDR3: TGTGCCAGCAGCCCGCGGGCCAAAAACATTCAGTACTTC. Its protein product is CASSPRAKNIQYF. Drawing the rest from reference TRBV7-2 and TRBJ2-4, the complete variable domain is GAGVSQSPSNKVTEKGKDVELRCDPISGHTALYWYRQSLGQGLEFLIYFQGNSAPDKSGLPSDRFSAERTGGSVSTLTIQRTQQEDSAVYLCASSPRAKNIQYFGAGTRLSVL.

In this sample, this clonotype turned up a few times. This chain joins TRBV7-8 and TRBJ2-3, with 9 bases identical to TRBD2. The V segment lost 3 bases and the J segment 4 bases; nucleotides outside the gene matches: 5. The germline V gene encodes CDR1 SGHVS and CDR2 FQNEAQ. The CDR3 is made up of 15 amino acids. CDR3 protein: CASSLAGGLADTQYF. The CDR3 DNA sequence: TGTGCCAGCAGCTTGGCGGGAGGGCTCGCAGATACGCAGTATTTT.

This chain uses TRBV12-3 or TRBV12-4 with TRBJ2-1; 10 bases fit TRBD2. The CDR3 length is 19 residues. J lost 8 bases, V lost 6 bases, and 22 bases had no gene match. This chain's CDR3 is CASSSGLATLLKKRDEQFF. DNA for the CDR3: TGTGCCAGCAGCTCGGGACTAGCGACCCTCCTCAAAAAACGCGATGAGCAGTTCTTC.

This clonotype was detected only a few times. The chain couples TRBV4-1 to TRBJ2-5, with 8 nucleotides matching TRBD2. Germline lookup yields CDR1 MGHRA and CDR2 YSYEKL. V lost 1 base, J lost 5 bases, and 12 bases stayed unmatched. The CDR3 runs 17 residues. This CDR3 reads CASSQVQTPRLAETQYF. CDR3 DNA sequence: TGCGCCAGCAGCCAAGTCCAAACCCCGCGACTAGCGGAGACCCAGTACTTC.

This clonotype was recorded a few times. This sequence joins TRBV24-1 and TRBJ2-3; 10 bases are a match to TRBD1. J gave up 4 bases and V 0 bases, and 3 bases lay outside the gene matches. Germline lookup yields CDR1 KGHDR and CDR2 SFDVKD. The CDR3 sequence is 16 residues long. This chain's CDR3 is CATSDLRTGGPDTQYF. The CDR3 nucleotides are TGTGCCACCAGTGATTTGCGGACAGGGGGACCAGATACGCAGTATTTT.

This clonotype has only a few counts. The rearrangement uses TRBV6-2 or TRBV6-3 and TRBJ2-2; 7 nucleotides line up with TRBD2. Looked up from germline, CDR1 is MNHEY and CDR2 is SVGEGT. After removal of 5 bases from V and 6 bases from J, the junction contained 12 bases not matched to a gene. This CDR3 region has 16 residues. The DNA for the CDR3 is TGTGCCAGCAGTCTTATTGTCGGCGGGAGATCCGGGGAGCTGTTTTTT. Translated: CASSLIVGGRSGELFF.

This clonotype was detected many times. CDR3 in amino acids: CASKEVGRGQANTGELFF. CDR3 DNA: TGTGCCAGCAAAGAGGTTGGGAGGGGACAGGCGAACACCGGGGAGCTGTTTTTT. The rearrangement uses TRBV12-3 or TRBV12-4 and TRBJ2-2; maybe TRBD1 (8 bases). The V and J ends lost 7 bases and 0 bases respectively, with 21 bases between them. This CDR3 has 18 residues.

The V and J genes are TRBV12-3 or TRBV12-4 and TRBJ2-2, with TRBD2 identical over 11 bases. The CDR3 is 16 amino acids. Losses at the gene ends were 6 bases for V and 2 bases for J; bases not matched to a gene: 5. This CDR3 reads CASRDTSGGNTGELFF. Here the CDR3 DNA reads TGTGCCAGCAGAGACACTAGCGGGGGAAACACCGGGGAGCTGTTTTTT.

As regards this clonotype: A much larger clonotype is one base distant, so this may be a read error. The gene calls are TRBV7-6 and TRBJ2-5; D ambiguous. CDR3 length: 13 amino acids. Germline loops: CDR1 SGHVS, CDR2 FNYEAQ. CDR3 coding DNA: TGTACCAGCAGCCGACTTCTGGGGGAGACCCAGTACTTC. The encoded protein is CTSSRLLGETQYF.

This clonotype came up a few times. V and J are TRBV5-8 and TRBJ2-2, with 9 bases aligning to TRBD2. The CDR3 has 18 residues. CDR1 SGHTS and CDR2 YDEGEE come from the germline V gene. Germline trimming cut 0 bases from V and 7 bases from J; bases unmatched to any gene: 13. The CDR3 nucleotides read TGTGCCAGCAGCTTGGAGCGGCGGCGGGAGGGCAATAGCGGGGAGCTGTTTTTT. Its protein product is CASSLERRREGNSGELFF.

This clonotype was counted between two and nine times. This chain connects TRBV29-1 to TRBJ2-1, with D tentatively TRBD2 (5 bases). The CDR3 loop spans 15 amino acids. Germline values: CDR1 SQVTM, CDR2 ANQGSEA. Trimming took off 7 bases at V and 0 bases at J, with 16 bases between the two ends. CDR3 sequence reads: CSGEAAVGSYNEQFF. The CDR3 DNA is TGCAGCGGCGAAGCAGCGGTAGGCTCCTACAATGAGCAGTTCTTC.

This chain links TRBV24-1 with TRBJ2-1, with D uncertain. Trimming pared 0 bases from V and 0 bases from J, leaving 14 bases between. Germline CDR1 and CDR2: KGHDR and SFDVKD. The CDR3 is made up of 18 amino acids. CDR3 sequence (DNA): TGTGCCACCAGTGATTTGCCCGACGGCCTGAGCTCCTACAATGAGCAGTTCTTC. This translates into CATSDLPDGLSSYNEQFF.

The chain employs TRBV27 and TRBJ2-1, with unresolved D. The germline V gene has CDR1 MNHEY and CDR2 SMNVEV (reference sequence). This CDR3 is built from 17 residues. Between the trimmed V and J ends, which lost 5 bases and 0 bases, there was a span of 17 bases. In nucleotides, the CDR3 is TGTGCCAGCAGTCTACGACGACTGGTTAGCTCCTACAATGAGCAGTTCTTC. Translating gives CASSLRRLVSSYNEQFF.

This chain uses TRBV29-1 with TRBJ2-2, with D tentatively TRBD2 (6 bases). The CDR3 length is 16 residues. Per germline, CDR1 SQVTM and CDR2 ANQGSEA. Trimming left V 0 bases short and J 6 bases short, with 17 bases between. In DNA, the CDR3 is TGCAGCGTTGAAGATTCCCCTCGGGGGTTGGCCGGGGAGCTGTTTTTT. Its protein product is CSVEDSPRGLAGELFF.

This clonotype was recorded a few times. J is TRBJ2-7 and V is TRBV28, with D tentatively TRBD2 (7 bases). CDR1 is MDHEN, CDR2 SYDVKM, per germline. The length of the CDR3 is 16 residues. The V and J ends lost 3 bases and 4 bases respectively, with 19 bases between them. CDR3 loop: CASSFTLEGGGYEQYF. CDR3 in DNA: TGTGCCAGCAGTTTTACCCTCGAGGGAGGGGGGTACGAGCAGTACTTC. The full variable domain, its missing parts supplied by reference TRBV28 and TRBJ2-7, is DVKVTQSSRYLVKRTGEKVFLECVQDMDHENMFWYRQDPGLGLRLIYFSYDVKMKEKGDIPEGYSVSREKKERFSLILESASTNQTSMYLCASSFTLEGGGYEQYFGPGTRLTVT.